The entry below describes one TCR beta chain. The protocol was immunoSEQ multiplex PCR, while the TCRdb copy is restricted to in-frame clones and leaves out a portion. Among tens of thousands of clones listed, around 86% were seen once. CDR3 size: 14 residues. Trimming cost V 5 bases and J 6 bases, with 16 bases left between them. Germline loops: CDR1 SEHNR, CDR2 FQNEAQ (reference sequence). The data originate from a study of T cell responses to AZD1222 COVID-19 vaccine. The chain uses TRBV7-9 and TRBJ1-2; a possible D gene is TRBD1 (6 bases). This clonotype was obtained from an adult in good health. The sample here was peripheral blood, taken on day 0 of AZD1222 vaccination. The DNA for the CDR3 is TGTGCCAGCAGCCCCCCTACAGGGATTGATGGCTACACCTTC. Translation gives CASSPPTGIDGYTF. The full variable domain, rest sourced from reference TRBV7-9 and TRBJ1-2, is DTGVSQNPRHKITKRGQNVTFRCDPISEHNRLYWYRQTLGQGPEFLTYFQNEAQLEKSRLLSDRFSAERPKGSFSTLEIQRTEQGDSAMYLCASSPPTGIDGYTFGSGTRLTVV.